This T cell receptor beta chain was recovered during a study of blood T cells in healthy people across ages. Study-wide context: Through template switching, about one barcoded beta molecule was captured per two T cells, as measured in model experiments.

Peripheral blood from each donor was collected in a volume of 9.5 to 10 milliliters. Overall study results and limits: Older age went with lower TCR beta diversity per million T cells, in a roughly linear way.

Turning to this clonotype: Its matching antigen is unknown.

The use of a sample-barcoded 5' primer and a J-beta primer mix characterized a second PCR of roughly 7 to 11 cycles. The study obtained at least 2.5 million CDR3-containing paired-end reads from every sample. MiXCR, applied by TCRdb to the 5' RACE reads, yields one record per CDR3 protein. The sample has roughly 720,000 distinct CDR3 sequences; approximately 55% are singletons. This receptor was identified in an elderly man in good health. Sequenced: blood.

CDR3 nucleotides: TGTGCCAGCAGTGGGACTAGCGGGAGGGAAAATGAGCAGTACTTC. Its translation: CASSGTSGRENEQYF. The chain links TRBV2 to TRBJ2-5, with TRBD2 matching over 15 bases. Germline trimming cut 4 bases from V and 11 bases from J; bases unmatched to any gene: 8. This CDR3 has 15 residues. Germline CDR1 is SNHLY and CDR2 is FYNNEI.